This T cell receptor beta chain was documented in a study of CD8 T cells in ankylosing spondylitis (TCRdb year 2017). About the study as a whole: The study set out to find disease-linked TCR variants by profiling T cell receptor beta repertoires in ankylosing spondylitis patients and healthy donors. The whole study cohort included 108 healthy donors and 20 to 30 ankylosing spondylitis patients. Peripheral blood was sampled, and synovial fluid was also collected from ankylosing spondylitis patients.

About this clonotype: There is no known antigen for this receptor. One base away there is no much larger clone; base qualities are not given.

The research as a whole found: A TCR beta motif of eight highly homologous amino acid variants appeared characteristic of blood from ankylosing spondylitis patients. The disease-linked clones were reported to be significantly enriched in matched synovial fluid samples from ankylosing spondylitis patients. Some motif variants were previously reported in synovial fluid and blood of reactive arthritis patients, suggesting common disease-initiation mechanisms. The disease-linked clones showed a CD8+ phenotype and occurred at relatively low frequencies in peripheral blood.

From the cysteine through the phenylalanine, the CDR3 covers 12 amino acids. Left in the record is the CDR3 DNA by itself, 36 bases read in frame from the first base. Trimming takes 4 bases from V and 10 bases from J, and the germline ends sit 11 bases apart. CDR1 and CDR2, per the germline V gene, are ENHRY and SYGVKD. TCRdb records Illumina HiSeq 2500 as the sequencer. Quantitative 5'-RACE with molecular barcodes was the method used to prepare the TCR beta libraries. Turning to the authors' computational methods: A new computational method, built on a probabilistic model of VDJ rearrangement, was used to identify disease-linked TCR variants. TCRdb took the public reads, trimmed them with fastp at Q25, ran MiXCR for clone calling and kept in-frame beta chains. Duplicate CDR3 protein sequences are folded into a single record with the most common DNA and genes. TCRdb, rather than the study authors, made the V and J calls. In all, the sample holds about 340,000 distinct CDR3 sequences, and approximately 15% of those were seen once. Of the sample, about 1% is held by the ten largest clones.

Rearrangement joined TRBV10-3 to TRBJ2-1; the D gene is perhaps TRBD1, from 7 matching bases. Source material: blood, either unsorted or a sorted T cell fraction (not recorded which). The clonotype was recovered from a male donor with ankylosing spondylitis or in good health (not recorded which). The bases read TGTGCCATCAGTGGGACAGGAGGGGAGCAGTTCTTC. It translates to CAISGTGGEQFF.